Below, 10 T cell receptor beta chains from the same sample are listed, as sequenced in a study of cytomegalovirus exposure and HLA in healthy donors (dated by TCRdb to between 2016 and 2019). The method was the immunoSEQ multiplex PCR assay. TCRdb provides this immuneACCESS table in a form limited to in-frame rearrangements. Some clones are lacking; in checked studies, under half of them reflect an unresolved V gene, and why the rest are absent is not known. The sample table contains roughly 80,000 clones; only one count was recorded for about 93% of them. The biggest ten clones account for around 2.1% of the sample. The sample taken for sequencing was PBMCs. The receptor set was obtained from a woman between 18 and 30 years old in good health and CMV-seronegative.

The J gene is TRBJ2-2, the V gene TRBV9; D unclear. Germline CDR1 is SGDLS and CDR2 is YYNGEE. The germline V and J ends were trimmed by 6 bases and 4 bases, with 10 bases remaining between them. This CDR3 has 13 residues. The CDR3, as DNA: TGTGCCAGCACCAACTCGGGCACCGGGGAGCTGTTTTTT. The encoded protein is CASTNSGTGELFF. Using reference TRBV9 and TRBJ2-2 for the parts outside the CDR3, the full variable domain is DSGVTQTPKHLITATGQRVTLRCSPRSGDLSVYWYQQSLDQGLQFLIQYYNGEERAKGNILERFSAQQFPDLHSELNLSSLELGDSALYFCASTNSGTGELFFGEGSRLTVL.

The rearrangement links TRBV15 to TRBJ2-5; no firm D call. V lost 1 base and J lost 5, with 8 bases in between. CDR3 length: 13 amino acids. Per the germline V gene, CDR1 is LNHNV and CDR2 is YYDKDF (reference sequence). The CDR3 protein is CATSRGAWETQYF. In DNA form, the CDR3 reads TGTGCCACCAGCAGAGGAGCTTGGGAGACCCAGTACTTC.

This clone appeared a single time. J is TRBJ2-2 and V is TRBV7-9, with D unclear. The CDR3 covers 14 residues. Germline values: CDR1 SEHNR, CDR2 FQNEAQ (reference sequence). Trimming left V 2 bases short and J 1 base short, with 5 bases between. The CDR3 nucleotides are TGTGCCAGCAGCTTACAGGAGAACACCGGGGAGCTGTTTTTT. Translation: CASSLQENTGELFF. Full variable domain (missing parts from reference TRBV7-9 and TRBJ2-2): DTGVSQNPRHKITKRGQNVTFRCDPISEHNRLYWYRQTLGQGPEFLTYFQNEAQLEKSRLLSDRFSAERPKGSFSTLEIQRTEQGDSAMYLCASSLQENTGELFFGEGSRLTVL.

The V call is TRBV11-3, the J call TRBJ2-2; TRBD2 might be the D (8 bases). From germline, CDR1 is SGHNT and CDR2 YENEEA. Trimming cost V 3 bases and J 5 bases, with 19 bases left between them. The CDR3 length is 17 residues. CDR3 nucleotide sequence: TGTGCCAGCAGCTTTTCCTCGGGAGGGGGCTATACCGGGGAGCTGTTTTTT. This gives the protein CASSFSSGGGYTGELFF.

This chain uses TRBV6-1 with TRBJ2-7, with 7 nucleotides matching TRBD1. The CDR3 spans 13 residues. Germline V CDR1 and CDR2: MNHNS, SASEGT. V lost 5 bases and J lost 7; bases outside the gene matches: 8. The DNA for the CDR3 is TGTGCCAGCAGTCCAGCCCCGACAGGGGAGCAGTACTTC. The encoded protein is CASSPAPTGEQYF.

The chain employs TRBV11-3 and TRBJ2-2; 7 nucleotides match TRBD1. Germline values: CDR1 SGHNT, CDR2 YENEEA. There are 15 residues in the CDR3. V dropped 5 bases and J dropped 2; count of bases not matched to a gene: 5. DNA of the CDR3: TGTGCCAGCAGCGGGACAGCTGATAACACCGGGGAGCTGTTTTTT. As protein: CASSGTADNTGELFF.

J is TRBJ2-5 and V is TRBV7-9; TRBD1 is a possible D gene (6 bases). The CDR3 contains 16 residues. V was trimmed by 5 bases and J by 2 bases, leaving 18 bases between them. Germline V gene sequence: CDR1 SEHNR, CDR2 FQNEAQ (reference sequence). This CDR3 reads CASSKHGQLIQETQYF. The CDR3 DNA follows: TGTGCCAGCAGCAAGCATGGACAGCTCATACAAGAGACCCAGTACTTC.

This rearrangement joins TRBV7-8 to TRBJ1-2, with 8 bases fitting TRBD1. From germline, CDR1 is SGHVS and CDR2 FQNEAQ. CDR3 length: 14 amino acids. J lost 6 bases, V lost 3 bases, and 6 bases had no gene match. CDR3: CASSFSGQEHGYTF. In nucleotides, the CDR3 is TGTGCCAGCAGCTTCTCGGGACAGGAACATGGCTACACCTTC.

This chain links TRBV5-1 with TRBJ2-7; 12 bases are shared with TRBD2. V was pared by 0 bases and J by 6 bases, with 7 bases of the junction left unmatched. Germline-derived CDR1 and CDR2 are SGHRS and YFSETQ. The CDR3 extends over 16 amino acids. The chain's CDR3 is CASSLEPSGRVPEQYF. The CDR3 nucleotides read TGCGCCAGCAGCTTGGAGCCTAGCGGGAGGGTTCCCGAGCAGTACTTC.

V and J are TRBV18 and TRBJ2-7, with 7 bases that match TRBD1. J gave up 4 bases and V 6 bases, and 3 bases lay outside the gene matches. The CDR3 contains 12 residues. Looked up from germline, CDR1 is KGHSH and CDR2 is LQKENI. CDR3 coding DNA: TGTGCCAGCTCTGCGGACAGGTACGAGCAGTACTTC. As protein: CASSADRYEQYF. Drawing the rest from reference TRBV18 and TRBJ2-7, the complete variable domain is NAGVMQNPRHLVRRRGQEARLRCSPMKGHSHVYWYRQLPEEGLKFMVYLQKENIIDESGMPKERFSAEFPKEGPSILRIQQVVRGDSAAYFCASSADRYEQYFGPGTRLTVT.